Here is one T cell receptor beta chain with its context. Its cognate antigen is unknown. This record belongs to a study of blood T cells in healthy people across ages. Whole-study context: The template switching approach captured approximately one barcoded beta molecule for every two T cells.

The CDR3 contains 11 residues. The V gene lost 2 bases and the J gene lost 10 bases, with 6 bases spanning the gap. The germline V gene encodes CDR1 ENHRY and CDR2 SYGVKD. The sample providers were healthy Caucasian people from Russia, aged roughly 6 to 90. For every donor, a draw yielded around 9.4 milliliters of peripheral blood. General study results and limits: Roughly linear age-related decline in beta diversity appeared, significant by age approximately 43.

A second PCR, run for about 7 to 11 cycles, used a sample-barcoded 5' primer plus a J-beta primer mix. MiXCR was run by TCRdb on the 5' RACE reads, yielding one entry per CDR3 protein. Of over a million distinct CDR3 sequences in the sample, 55% to 75% were seen once. The material sequenced was blood. This chain links TRBV10-3 with TRBJ2-4; D unclear. The TCR was taken from a man younger than 35 in good health. The CDR3 sequence: CAISEARIQYF. CDR3 nucleotide sequence: TGTGCCATCAGTGAGGCTCGTATTCAGTACTTC.